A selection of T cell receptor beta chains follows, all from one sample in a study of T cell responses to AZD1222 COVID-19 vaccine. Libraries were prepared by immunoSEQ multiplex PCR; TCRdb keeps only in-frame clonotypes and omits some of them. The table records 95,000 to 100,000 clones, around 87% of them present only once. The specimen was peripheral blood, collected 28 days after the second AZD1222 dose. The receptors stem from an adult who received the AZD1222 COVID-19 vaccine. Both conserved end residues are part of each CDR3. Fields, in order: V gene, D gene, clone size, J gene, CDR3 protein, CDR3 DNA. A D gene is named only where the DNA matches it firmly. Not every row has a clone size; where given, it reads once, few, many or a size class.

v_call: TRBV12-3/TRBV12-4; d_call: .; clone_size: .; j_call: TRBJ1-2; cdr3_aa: CASSFPGIGYTF; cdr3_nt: TGTGCCAGCAGTTTCCCAGGGATCGGCTACACCTTC
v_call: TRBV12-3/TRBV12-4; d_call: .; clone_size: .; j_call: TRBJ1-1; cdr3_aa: CATASLSEAFF; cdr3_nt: TGTGCCACGGCTAGCCTGTCTGAGGCTTTCTTT
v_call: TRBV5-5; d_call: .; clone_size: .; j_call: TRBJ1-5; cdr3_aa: CASSLAGNQPQHF; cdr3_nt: TGTGCCAGCAGCTTGGCCGGGAATCAGCCCCAGCATTTT
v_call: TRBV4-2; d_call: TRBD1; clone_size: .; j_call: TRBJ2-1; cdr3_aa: CASSQDWVGTGGYNEQFF; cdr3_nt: TGTGCCAGCAGCCAAGATTGGGTAGGGACAGGGGGTTACAATGAGCAGTTCTTC
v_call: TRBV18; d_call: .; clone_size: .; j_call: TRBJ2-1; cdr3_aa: CASSPTQGSEQFF; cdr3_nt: TGTGCCAGCTCACCAACCCAGGGGAGTGAGCAGTTCTTC
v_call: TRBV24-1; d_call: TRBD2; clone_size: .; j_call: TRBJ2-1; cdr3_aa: CATSDFASGHNEQFF; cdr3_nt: TGTGCCACCAGTGATTTTGCTAGCGGACACAATGAGCAGTTCTTC
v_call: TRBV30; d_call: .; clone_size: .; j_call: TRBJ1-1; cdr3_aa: CAWGGSGTEAFF; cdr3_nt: TGTGCTTGGGGCGGTTCGGGCACTGAAGCTTTCTTT
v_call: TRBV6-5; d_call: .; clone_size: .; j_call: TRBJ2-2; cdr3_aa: CASSYEQTTGELFF; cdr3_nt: TGTGCCAGCAGTTACGAGCAAACCACCGGGGAGCTGTTTTTT
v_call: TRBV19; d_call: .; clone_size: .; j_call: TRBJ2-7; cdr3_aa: CASSTNREQYF; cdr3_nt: TGTGCCAGTAGTACAAACAGGGAGCAGTACTTC
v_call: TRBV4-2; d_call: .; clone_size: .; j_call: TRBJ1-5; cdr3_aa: CASSQPTGPQHF; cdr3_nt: TGTGCCAGCAGCCAACCGACAGGGCCCCAGCATTTT
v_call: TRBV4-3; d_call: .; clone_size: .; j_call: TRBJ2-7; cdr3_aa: CASSQDGVVGEQYF; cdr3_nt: TGCGCCAGCAGCCAAGATGGGGTAGTGGGCGAGCAGTACTTC
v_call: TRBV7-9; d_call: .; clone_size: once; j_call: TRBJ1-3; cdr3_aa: CASSFGGSSPTIYF; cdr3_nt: TGTGCCAGCAGCTTTGGGGGAAGCTCTCCCACCATATATTTT
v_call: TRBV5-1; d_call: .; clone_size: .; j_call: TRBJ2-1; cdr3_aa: CASSLRQGLNNEQFF; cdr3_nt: TGCGCCAGCAGCTTGAGGCAGGGACTTAACAATGAGCAGTTCTTC
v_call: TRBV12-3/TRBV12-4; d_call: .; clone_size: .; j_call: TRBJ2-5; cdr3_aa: CASSSRVRTQYF; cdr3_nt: TGTGCCAGCAGCTCACGGGTTCGGACCCAGTACTTC
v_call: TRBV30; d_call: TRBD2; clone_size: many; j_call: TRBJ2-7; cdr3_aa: CAWSGAGVSSYEQYF; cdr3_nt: TGTGCCTGGAGCGGCGCGGGAGTGTCCTCCTACGAGCAGTACTTC
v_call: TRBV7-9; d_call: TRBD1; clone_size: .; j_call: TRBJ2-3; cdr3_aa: CASSWGQTSTDTQYF; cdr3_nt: TGTGCCAGCAGCTGGGGACAGACTAGCACAGATACGCAGTATTTT
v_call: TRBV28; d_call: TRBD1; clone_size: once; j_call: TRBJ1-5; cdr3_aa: CASRPDRVGDQPQHF; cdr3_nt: TGTGCCAGCAGACCGGACAGGGTGGGGGATCAGCCCCAGCATTTT
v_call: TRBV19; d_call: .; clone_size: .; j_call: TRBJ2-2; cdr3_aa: CASSLHRPRGTTNTGELFF; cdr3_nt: TGTGCCAGTAGTCTCCACCGCCCCAGAGGCACCACGAACACCGGGGAGCTGTTTTTT
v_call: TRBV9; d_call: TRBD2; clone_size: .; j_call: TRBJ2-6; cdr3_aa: CASKPQSGAGANVLTF; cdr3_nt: TGTGCCAGCAAACCTCAGAGCGGGGCAGGGGCCAACGTCCTGACTTTC
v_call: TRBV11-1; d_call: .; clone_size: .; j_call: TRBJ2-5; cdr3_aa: CASSPSERTRETQYF; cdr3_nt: TGTGCCAGCAGCCCGTCAGAGAGGACTCGGGAGACCCAGTACTTC
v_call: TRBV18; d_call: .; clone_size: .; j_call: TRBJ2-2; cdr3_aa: CASSPLPGAGELFF; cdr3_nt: TGTGCCAGCTCACCTCTCCCGGGGGCCGGGGAGCTGTTTTTT
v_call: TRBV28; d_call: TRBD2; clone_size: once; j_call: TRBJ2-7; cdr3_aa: CASSQTTSGSRYEQYF; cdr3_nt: TGTGCCAGCAGTCAGACTACTAGCGGGAGTAGGTACGAGCAGTACTTC
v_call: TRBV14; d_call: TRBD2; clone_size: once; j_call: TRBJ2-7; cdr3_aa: CASSPSGGPPGEQYF; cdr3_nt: TGTGCCAGCAGCCCTAGCGGGGGTCCCCCCGGGGAGCAGTACTTC
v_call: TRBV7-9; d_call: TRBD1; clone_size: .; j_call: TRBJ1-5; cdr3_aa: CASSLGRTGGVGSNQPQHF; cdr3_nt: TGTGCCAGCAGCTTAGGACGGACAGGGGGCGTCGGTAGCAATCAGCCCCAGCATTTT
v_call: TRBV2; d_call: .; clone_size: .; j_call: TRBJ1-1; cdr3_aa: CASSEGRGFEAFF; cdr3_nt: TGTGCCAGCAGTGAAGGCAGAGGATTTGAAGCTTTCTTT
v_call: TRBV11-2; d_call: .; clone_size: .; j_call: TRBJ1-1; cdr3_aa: CASSNVGGNTEAFF; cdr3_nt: TGTGCCAGCAGTAATGTTGGGGGGAACACTGAAGCTTTCTTT
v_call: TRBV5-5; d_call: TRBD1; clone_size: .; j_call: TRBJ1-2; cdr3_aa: CASSLTGTEYGYTF; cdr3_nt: TGTGCCAGCAGCTTAACCGGGACAGAATATGGCTACACCTTC
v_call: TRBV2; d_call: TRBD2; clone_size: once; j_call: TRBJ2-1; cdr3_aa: CASSVLAGAYNEQFF; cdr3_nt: TGTGCCAGCAGTGTACTAGCGGGAGCTTACAATGAGCAGTTCTTC
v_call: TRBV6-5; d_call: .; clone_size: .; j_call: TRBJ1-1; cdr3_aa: CASSYTPGTEAFF; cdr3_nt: TGTGCCAGCAGTTATACCCCAGGCACTGAAGCTTTCTTT
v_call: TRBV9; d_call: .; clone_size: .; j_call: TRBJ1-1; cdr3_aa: CASSLTGNTEAFF; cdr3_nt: TGTGCCAGCAGCCTGACGGGGAACACTGAAGCTTTCTTT
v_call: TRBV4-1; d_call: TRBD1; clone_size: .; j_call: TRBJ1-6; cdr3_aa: CASSRGGSPLHF; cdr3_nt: TGCGCCAGCAGTCGAGGGGGCTCACCCCTCCACTTT
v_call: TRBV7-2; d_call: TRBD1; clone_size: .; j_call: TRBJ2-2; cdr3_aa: CASNRQGAQNTGELFF; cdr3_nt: TGTGCCAGCAACCGACAGGGGGCCCAGAACACCGGGGAGCTGTTTTTT